Each of the 20 T cell receptor beta chains below was sequenced from the same sample in a study of cytomegalovirus exposure and HLA in healthy donors. The PCR was carried out with 60 Vbeta primers and 13 Jbeta primers. Using immunoSEQ multiplex PCR, the repertoire was profiled, and TCRdb retains in-frame clones only, with some absent. The data hold roughly 140,000 clones, with around 80% observed a single time. Sequencing was performed on PBMCs. The receptor set was obtained from a man younger than 35 in good health and CMV-seronegative.

This chain's CDR3 is CASSTRDTYYEQYF. Here the CDR3 DNA reads TGTGCCAGTAGTACCAGGGACACCTACTACGAGCAGTACTTC. J is TRBJ2-7 and V is TRBV19, with D maybe TRBD1 (6 bases). Germline CDR1 reads LNHDA; CDR2 reads SQIVND (reference sequence). Between the trimmed V and J ends, which lost 4 bases and 3 bases, there was a span of 13 bases. This CDR3 is 14 amino acids long.

This rearrangement joins TRBV19 to TRBJ2-5, with D perhaps TRBD2 (6 bases). The germline V and J ends were trimmed by 4 bases and 7 bases, with 22 bases remaining between them. The germline gives CDR1 LNHDA, CDR2 SQIVND (reference sequence). The length of the CDR3 is 16 residues. The CDR3 loop is CASSKVRDRAGGTQYF. In DNA, the CDR3 is TGTGCCAGTAGTAAGGTTCGCGACAGAGCCGGGGGGACCCAGTACTTC.

This clone has a count of ten or more. The chain joins TRBV2 to TRBJ1-2, with D perhaps matching TRBD1 (6 bases). This CDR3 has 14 amino acids. CDR1 and CDR2 from the germline V gene are SNHLY and FYNNEI. V lost 11 bases and J 0 bases, leaving 16 bases between the germline ends. The DNA of the CDR3 is TGTGCCTTGCAGAGAGCAGGGGCTAACTATGGCTACACCTTC. Protein: CALQRAGANYGYTF.

V is TRBV5-1 and J is TRBJ2-7; D is uncertain. This CDR3 contains 12 residues. Germline-derived CDR1 and CDR2 are SGHRS and YFSETQ. The V and J ends lost 2 bases and 6 bases respectively, with 9 bases between them. The CDR3 bases are TGCGCCAGCAGCTTCCAGGCCGGCGAGCAGTACTTC. It translates to CASSFQAGEQYF.

V is TRBV2 and J is TRBJ2-3; possible D gene TRBD2, 6 bases. The CDR3 loop spans 16 amino acids. Between the trimmed V and J ends, which lost 1 base and 6 bases, there was a span of 17 bases. The germline V gene has CDR1 SNHLY and CDR2 FYNNEI. The CDR3 here is CASSEGGTTGVDTQYF. DNA of the CDR3: TGTGCCAGCAGTGAAGGAGGGACGACGGGGGTGGATACGCAGTATTTT.

The chain employs TRBV28 and TRBJ2-7, with 9 bases lining up with TRBD1. J lost 3 bases, V lost 5 bases, and 11 bases had no gene match. This CDR3 has 16 amino acids. CDR1 MDHEN and CDR2 SYDVKM come from the germline V gene. CDR3: CASSPPGQGYGYEQYF. For the CDR3, the DNA is TGTGCCAGCAGTCCTCCGGGACAGGGATATGGCTACGAGCAGTACTTC.

The chain is built from TRBV19 and TRBJ2-2; D is possibly TRBD2 (6 bases). The CDR3 runs 14 residues. The germline gives CDR1 LNHDA, CDR2 SQIVND (reference sequence). V shed 8 bases and J shed 5 bases, with 15 bases lying between them. This CDR3 reads CASGRGLKTGELFF. The CDR3 bases are TGTGCCAGTGGACGGGGACTGAAGACCGGGGAGCTGTTTTTT.

The chain links TRBV27 to TRBJ2-7, with a tentative D call TRBD2 (5 bases). This CDR3 spans 13 amino acids. Trimming pared 3 bases from V and 7 bases from J, leaving 13 bases between. CDR1 MNHEY and CDR2 SMNVEV come from the germline V gene (reference sequence). Here the CDR3 DNA reads TGTGCCAGCAGTTTGAGACGCCGGGAAGAGCAGTACTTC. Residues: CASSLRRREEQYF.

The V call is TRBV28, the J call TRBJ1-5; TRBD1 matches at 11 bases. The trim removed 2 bases at V and 9 bases at J, leaving 6 bases unmatched. Germline assignment: CDR1 MDHEN and CDR2 SYDVKM. The CDR3 covers 15 residues. The CDR3 loop is CASSLRDRGLGPQHF. The DNA for the CDR3 is TGTGCCAGCAGTTTAAGGGACAGGGGGTTAGGGCCCCAGCATTTT.

The chain has TRBV5-4 and TRBJ1-2; 7 bases are a match to TRBD1. This CDR3 region has 14 residues. V gave up 2 bases and J gave up 1 base; unmatched junction bases: 2. The V gene's germline CDR1 is SGHNT and CDR2 YYREEE (reference sequence). CDR3 loop: CASSFPGGNYGYTF. The CDR3 bases are TGTGCCAGCAGCTTCCCAGGGGGTAACTATGGCTACACCTTC.

The chain carries TRBV5-1 and TRBJ2-3; possible D gene TRBD2, 6 bases. The germline V gene has CDR1 SGHRS and CDR2 YFSETQ. Trimming pared 5 bases from V and 5 bases from J, leaving 12 bases between. The CDR3 extends over 13 amino acids. The CDR3 loop is CASSQAGLDTQYF. The CDR3 coding sequence is TGCGCCAGCAGTCAGGCGGGGCTAGATACGCAGTATTTT.

The CDR3 region is CSVVIEGTEAFF. In DNA form, the CDR3 reads TGCAGCGTTGTGATTGAGGGCACTGAAGCTTTCTTT. This chain uses TRBV29-1 with TRBJ1-1, with no clear D. Trimming cost V 4 bases and J 4 bases, with 10 bases left between them. From germline, CDR1 is SQVTM and CDR2 ANQGSEA. The CDR3 is 12 residues long.

The J gene is TRBJ2-1, the V gene TRBV25-1; possibly TRBD2 for D (5 bases). Trimming removed 5 bases at V and 9 bases at J, with 14 bases between. The CDR3 length is 13 residues. Germline CDR1 reads MGHDK; CDR2 reads SYGVNS. The CDR3 loop is CASSIREPVEQFF. CDR3 nucleotides: TGTGCCAGCAGTATAAGGGAGCCTGTTGAGCAGTTCTTC.

CDR3 region: CASSPDRDRGRRYF. The CDR3 bases are TGTGCCAGCAGCCCCGACCGGGACAGGGGGCGGCGGTACTTC. This chain uses TRBV6-5 with TRBJ2-5, with 12 positions matching TRBD1. V lost 6 bases to trimming and J lost 13 bases; unmatched junction nucleotides: 12. The CDR3 length is 14 residues. Per the germline V gene, CDR1 is MNHEY and CDR2 is SVGAGI.

The V gene is TRBV5-6, the J gene TRBJ2-1, with 11 bases lining up with TRBD2. Per germline, CDR1 SGHDT and CDR2 YYEEEE. The CDR3 runs 16 residues. Trimming took 4 bases from V and 7 from J; bases not matched to a gene: 10. CDR3 sequence reads: CASSIRTSGRGNEQFF. CDR3 DNA sequence: TGTGCCAGCAGCATCAGAACTAGCGGGAGAGGGAATGAGCAGTTCTTC.

The chain couples TRBV6-5 to TRBJ2-1, with D maybe TRBD2 (6 bases). There are 15 residues in the CDR3. Germline V gene data show CDR1 as MNHEY and CDR2 as SVGAGI. Trimming took 6 bases from V and 5 from J, leaving 17 bases between them. CDR3 sequence: CASRAYAGRDNEQFF. The DNA of the CDR3 is TGTGCCAGCAGGGCGTACGCGGGACGCGACAATGAGCAGTTCTTC.

This rearrangement joins TRBV28 to TRBJ2-7; 7 bases line up with TRBD1. With V trimmed by 8 bases and J by 0 bases, 4 bases remained unmatched. The germline V gene has CDR1 MDHEN and CDR2 SYDVKM. This CDR3 is built from 13 residues. CDR3 in amino acids: CASGTEPSYEQYF. CDR3 bases: TGTGCCAGCGGGACAGAGCCCTCCTACGAGCAGTACTTC.

V gene TRBV4-3 combines with J gene TRBJ2-3, with TRBD2 identical over 7 bases. The CDR3 is 18 residues long. In germline, CDR1 is LGHNA, CDR2 YSLEER. With V trimmed by 0 bases and J by 0 bases, 9 bases remained unmatched. CDR3 coding DNA: TGCGCCAGCAGCCAAGATTCGGGCGGGAGTGCTAGCACAGATACGCAGTATTTT. This gives the protein CASSQDSGGSASTDTQYF.

V is TRBV7-9 and J is TRBJ1-2; D is unresolved. This CDR3 contains 11 residues. Germline V CDR1 and CDR2: SEHNR, FQNEAQ (reference sequence). CDR3 in amino acids: CSAWADYGYTF. CDR3 nucleotide sequence: TGTTCCGCCTGGGCCGACTATGGCTACACCTTC.

The gene calls are TRBV7-2 and TRBJ2-3; D is perhaps TRBD2 (6 bases). This CDR3 is built from 13 residues. Germline CDR1 and CDR2: SGHTA and FQGNSA. The germline V and J ends were trimmed by 10 bases and 8 bases, with 19 bases remaining between them. CDR3 sequence reads: CATAGSSVGTQYF. In DNA, the CDR3 is TGTGCCACCGCCGGGAGTTCCGTAGGTACGCAGTATTTT.